This T cell receptor beta chain is from a study of cytotoxic CD8 clonotypes in ibrutinib-treated CLL. Study context: For this cohort, patients were ten to eleven relapsed/refractory and some 15 treatment-naive, while 17 were IGHV unmutated. Study-wide results and limits: A rise in clonality was seen at ibrutinib response, and a fall back toward baseline was seen at progression.

Depths of 1 in 200,000 to 1 in 1 million T cells were the sequencing target. Clones were sequenced by immunoSEQ multiplex PCR, and TCRdb holds only the in-frame ones, with some missing. The data hold under 150,000 clones, with approximately 90% observed a single time. CDR1 is MDHEN and CDR2 is SYDVKM in the germline V gene. The CDR3 is 14 amino acids. The V and J ends lost 7 bases and 0 bases, in that order; junction bases with no gene match: 5. With regard to this clone: Its antigen remains unknown.

The sequences come from PBMCs, collected after 12 months of ibrutinib treatment. This sequence originates from a human donor with chronic lymphocytic leukemia. The chain couples TRBV28 to TRBJ2-7; 8 nucleotides line up with TRBD1. The CDR3 sequence: CASIHDRGSYEQYF. DNA of the CDR3: TGTGCCAGCATCCACGACAGGGGCTCCTACGAGCAGTACTTC.